This TCR beta chain was identified in a study of shared clonotypes between healthy human individuals. V shed 5 bases and J 1 base; nucleotides not matched to a gene: 6. From germline, CDR1 is SGHNT and CDR2 YYREEE (reference sequence). The CDR3 extends over 15 amino acids. Replicate PCRs run on sorted subsets employed 200 to 250 ng DNA, 25,000 to 35,000 T cell genomes. Original methodology: Filtering differed since immunoSEQ provided only junctions, with no quality scores. Here immunoSEQ multiplex PCR was the method, and the copy in TCRdb shows in-frame clones only, minus some. V, J and clone size reflect that table, while D and trimming were determined from the DNA. Of 2,500,000 or so clones listed, 93% are singletons.

Sequenced sample: naive CD4+ T cells from PBMCs. The subset: CD45RA+ positively selected. The TCR comes from a man in his late teens or twenties in good health. Some clones in this sample may be carry-over from other donors' samples. The chain employs TRBV5-4 and TRBJ2-3; 8 bases are shared with TRBD1. The CDR3 reads CASSADRAGTDTQYF. The CDR3 DNA reads as TGTGCCAGCAGTGCGGACAGGGCAGGCACAGATACGCAGTATTTT.